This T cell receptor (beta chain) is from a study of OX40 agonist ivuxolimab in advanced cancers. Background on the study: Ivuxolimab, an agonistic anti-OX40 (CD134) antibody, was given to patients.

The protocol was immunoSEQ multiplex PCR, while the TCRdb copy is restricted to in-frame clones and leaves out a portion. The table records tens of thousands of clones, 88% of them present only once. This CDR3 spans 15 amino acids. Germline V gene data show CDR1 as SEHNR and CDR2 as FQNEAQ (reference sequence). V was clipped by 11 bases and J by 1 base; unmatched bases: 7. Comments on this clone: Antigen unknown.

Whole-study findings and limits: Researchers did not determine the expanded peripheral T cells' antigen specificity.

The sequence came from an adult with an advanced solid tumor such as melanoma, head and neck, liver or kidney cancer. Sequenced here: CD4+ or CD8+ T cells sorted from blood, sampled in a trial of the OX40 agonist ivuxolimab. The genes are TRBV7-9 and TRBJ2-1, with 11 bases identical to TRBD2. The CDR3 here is CASGVAGGSYNEQFF. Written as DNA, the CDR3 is TGTGCCTCGGGCGTAGCGGGGGGGTCCTACAATGAGCAGTTCTTC. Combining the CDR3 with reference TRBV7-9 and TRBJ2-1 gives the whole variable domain DTGVSQNPRHKITKRGQNVTFRCDPISEHNRLYWYRQTLGQGPEFLTYFQNEAQLEKSRLLSDRFSAERPKGSFSTLEIQRTEQGDSAMYLCASGVAGGSYNEQFFGPGTRLTVL.